Listed below are T cell receptor beta chains from one sample, sequenced in a study of blood T cells in healthy people across ages. From the 5' RACE reads, TCRdb called clonotypes with MiXCR, one entry per CDR3 protein. The table lists 1.5 million to 2 million distinct CDR3 sequences, roughly 49% of them singletons. The sequenced sample was blood. These receptors all come from a woman aged 40 to 55 in good health. The CDR3 runs from the conserved cysteine through the conserved F or W. Each record gives: D gene, V gene, J gene, clone size, CDR3 protein, CDR3 DNA. A D gene is named only where the DNA matches it firmly. Some rows have no size entry. The others give once, few or many, or a class for an expanded clone.

>-|TRBV11-2|TRBJ2-3|-
CASSFFGRQQDTQYF
TGTGCCAGCAGCTTTTTCGGCAGGCAGCAGGATACGCAGTATTTT
>-|TRBV28|TRBJ2-1|few
CASSAPGRGADEQFF
TGTGCCAGCAGTGCTCCAGGGAGAGGTGCGGATGAGCAGTTCTTC
>-|TRBV6-2/TRBV6-3|TRBJ2-3|-
CASKKLGRTDTQYF
TGTGCCAGCAAGAAGCTAGGTCGCACAGATACGCAGTATTTT
>-|TRBV12-3/TRBV12-4|TRBJ2-4|few
CASKHGQNIQYF
TGTGCCAGCAAGCACGGACAAAACATTCAGTACTTC
>-|TRBV27|TRBJ2-5|-
CASSVLGVAGEQYF
TGTGCCAGCAGTGTACTAGGAGTCGCGGGTGAGCAGTACTTC
>TRBD2|TRBV15|TRBJ2-1|-
CATSSLLDGGGTETQFF
TGTGCCACCAGCAGCCTTTTAGACGGGGGGGGAACAGAGACCCAGTTCTTC
>-|TRBV6-6|TRBJ1-2|-
CASTDPPNYGYTF
TGTGCCAGCACAGACCCCCCTAACTATGGCTACACCTTC
>-|TRBV9|TRBJ1-4|-
CASSALGGNEKLFF
TGTGCCAGCAGCGCCCTTGGCGGTAATGAAAAACTGTTTTTT
>TRBD1|TRBV20-1|TRBJ2-1|-
CSAPGRQGASNEQFF
TGCAGTGCCCCGGGGAGACAGGGGGCTTCCAACGAGCAGTTCTTC
>TRBD1|TRBV28|TRBJ2-7|-
CAGSSRLGTGDSYEQYF
TGTGCCGGCAGTTCCCGACTCGGGACAGGGGACTCCTACGAGCAGTACTTC
>-|TRBV5-1|TRBJ2-6|few
CASSLGPARGGANVLTF
TGCGCCAGCAGCTTGGGGCCAGCCCGAGGAGGGGCCAACGTCCTGACTTTC
>TRBD1|TRBV6-1|TRBJ1-6|-
CASMTGQGFSYNSPLHF
TGTGCCAGCATGACGGGACAGGGGTTCTCCTATAATTCACCCCTCCACTTT
>TRBD1|TRBV4-3|TRBJ2-7|few
CASSQVGGPTYEQYF
TGCGCCAGCAGCCAAGTAGGGGGCCCAACCTACGAGCAGTACTTC
>-|TRBV20-1|TRBJ2-3|few
CSATGQLTDTQYF
TGCAGTGCTACAGGACAGCTCACAGATACGCAGTATTTT
>TRBD1|TRBV5-1|TRBJ2-7|-
CASSADRVGDEQYF
TGCGCCAGCAGCGCGGACAGGGTCGGCGACGAGCAGTACTTC
>-|TRBV28|TRBJ2-3|-
CASSLAQRTDTQYF
TGTGCCAGCAGTTTAGCGCAACGCACAGATACGCAGTATTTT
>-|TRBV3-1|TRBJ1-4|-
CASSHYTGRDLYELFF
TGTGCCAGCAGCCATTATACAGGGAGGGACCTATACGAACTGTTTTTT
>TRBD1|TRBV20-1|TRBJ2-1|few
CSASPGQSSYNEQFF
TGCAGTGCTTCTCCGGGACAGAGCTCCTACAATGAGCAGTTCTTC
>-|TRBV5-6|TRBJ2-1|once
CASRRNRVNYNEQFF
TGTGCCAGCAGGAGAAACAGGGTAAACTACAATGAGCAGTTCTTC
>TRBD2|TRBV7-6|TRBJ2-7|-
CASSLGTASGGSSYEQYF
TGTGCCAGCAGCTTAGGAACGGCTAGCGGGGGGTCCTCCTACGAGCAGTACTTC
>-|TRBV4-3|TRBJ1-1|-
CASSQSGSTEAFF
TGCGCCAGCAGCCAATCGGGGAGCACTGAAGCTTTCTTT
>-|TRBV27|TRBJ2-7|few
CASSHLNGEQYF
TGTGCCAGCAGCCACCTTAATGGGGAGCAGTACTTC
>TRBD1|TRBV24-1|TRBJ1-4|-
CATSDVGTGNEKLFF
TGTGCCACCAGTGATGTCGGGACAGGCAATGAAAAACTGTTTTTT
>-|TRBV7-9|TRBJ2-3|-
CASSLDGTPSTDTQYF
TGTGCCAGCAGCTTAGATGGGACACCCAGCACAGATACGCAGTATTTT
>-|TRBV6-5|TRBJ1-6|once
CASTRSRVEHNSPLHF
TGTGCCAGCACAAGGTCAAGGGTGGAACATAATTCACCCCTCCACTTT
>TRBD1|TRBV6-2/TRBV6-3|TRBJ2-1|many
CASSRQGSYNEQFF
TGTGCCAGCAGTCGACAGGGGTCCTACAATGAGCAGTTCTTC
>-|TRBV6-9|TRBJ2-1|-
CASSYFRDPYNEQFF
TGTGCCAGCAGTTATTTTCGGGATCCCTACAATGAGCAGTTCTTC
>-|TRBV20-1|TRBJ2-1|-
CSASLGVSYNEQFF
TGCAGTGCTAGCCTAGGTGTCTCCTACAATGAGCAGTTCTTC
>-|TRBV20-1|TRBJ2-5|-
CSAGAVGLETQYF
TGCAGTGCCGGTGCCGTGGGGTTAGAGACCCAGTACTTC
>-|TRBV7-9|TRBJ2-1|-
CASSLEAGNNEQFF
TGTGCCAGCAGCTTAGAAGCCGGCAACAATGAGCAGTTCTTC
>-|TRBV10-3|TRBJ2-1|few
CAISELEGAAGEQFF
TGTGCCATCAGTGAGCTGGAGGGGGCGGCGGGTGAGCAGTTCTTC